This T cell receptor (beta chain) stems from a study of T cells in Graves' hyperthyroidism and ophthalmopathy (dated by TCRdb to the late 2010s). Looking at the study overall: Peripheral blood was collected at initial diagnosis, before any treatment. To identify TCR V-J signatures that set the groups apart, the researchers used a discovery cohort of roughly 100 patients, made up of 40 to 45 with Graves' ophthalmopathy and 55 to 65 with stable Graves' hyperthyroidism. Prospective prediction of ophthalmopathy was tested in an independent validation cohort consisting of 18 to 20 hyperthyroidism patients and 15 to 17 patients who later progressed to ophthalmopathy. For training and testing, the 110 or so patients in the discovery cohort were randomly divided in a 7:3 ratio. Thyroid tissue and blood T-cell repertoires from six or seven Graves' hyperthyroidism patients were also compared in the study. After sampling, hyperthyroidism patients received methimazole starting at 30 mg daily, and ophthalmopathy patients received high-dose intravenous methylprednisolone. The paper describes TCR Vbeta CDR3 sequencing of 135 peripheral blood samples, made up of 40 to 45 ophthalmopathy patients, 70 to 75 hyperthyroidism patients and about 17 progressor patients. Paper-wide results and their limitations: No statistical method was used to set the sample size in advance, and investigators knew the group allocation. Most expanded thyroid clonotypes (frequency above 0.001) were also detected in blood, a finding suggesting that blood repertoires may reflect thyroid immune responses. During validation, the model predicted progression to ophthalmopathy a median of roughly six months ahead of onset, with approximately 70% sensitivity and more than 72% specificity. A model built on a 13 V-J signature distinguished ophthalmopathy from stable hyperthyroidism, reaching 85% to 90% sensitivity and 81.08% specificity in cross-validation and 80%/75% in testing.

In this sample, this clonotype turned up a few times. Its antigen is unknown. Given a much more abundant clone one base away, this may be a read error. Unmatched junction bases come to 7, with V trimmed by 8 bases and J by 2 bases. From its cysteine to its phenylalanine, the CDR3 spans 14 amino acids. This entry keeps only the CDR3 DNA: 42 bases, framed from base 1. The germline V gene (reference sequence) gives CDR1 as LNHNV and CDR2 as YYDKDF. Graves' hyperthyroidism was defined as stable when no progression to ophthalmopathy occurred over 18 months of follow-up. Hyperthyroidism patients were newly diagnosed, had a disease duration of under 2 months, and were aged 18 to 65 years. Exclusion was applied to patients with uncontrolled infections, other autoimmune diseases, pregnancy or lactation. Diagnoses were based on clinical symptoms, serum thyroxine and TRAb, thyroid ultrasound and orbital computed tomography. PBMCs were separated from 10 ml of fresh peripheral blood using Ficoll-Paque density gradient centrifugation. Total RNA was extracted with Trizol reagent, and quality was checked on an Agilent 2100 Bioanalyzer.

Amplification of TCR beta CDR3 regions was carried out from RNA transcripts. A first-round RT-PCR of the TCR CDR3 used the HTBI primer set with the Qiagen OneStep RT-PCR kit. The libraries were constructed in a second round of multiplex PCR and then size-selected and purified. The libraries were sequenced on an Illumina HiSeq2000 using paired-end 100 bp reads. As for how the authors treated the data: Raw data were processed with SOAPnuke, discarding reads with adapters, uncalled bases, mean Phred below 15, or no exact constant-primer or identifier match. High-quality paired reads were merged with COPE v1.2.5, and unique nucleotide sequences were defined as clonotypes. MiTCR v1.1 was used to align the clonotypes against IMGT TRBV, TRBD and TRBJ reference segments. The analysis was restricted to V-J combinations with a frequency above 0.0001, which together covered approximately 99% of the repertoires. A TCS score was defined as the ratio of F50 (clonal expansion) to E x V (chaos), with BLOSUM62-based TCRdist applied between CDR3 peptides within each V-J. Welch's t-statistics and random forest reduced roughly 530 V-J features to 10 to 15, which were used in a naive Bayes classifier (R e1071). The raw public data were reprocessed by TCRdb itself: fastp quality trimming at Q25, MiXCR clonotype calling, in-frame beta chains only. Here each entry gathers all rows of one CDR3 protein and keeps the most common genes and DNA. The V and J calls reflect TCRdb's pipeline rather than the authors' work. The sample contains roughly 380,000 distinct CDR3 sequences, about 15% of them found a single time. The ten largest clones capture approximately 10% of the sample.

Recombination linked TRBV15 to TRBJ2-7; TRBD2 agrees with 9 junctional bases. The source material was blood. This TCR derives from a woman aged 60 to 75 with Graves' hyperthyroidism. CDR3 sequence: CATSPGLAPYEQYF. The sequence in DNA is TGTGCCACCTCCCCGGGACTAGCCCCCTACGAGCAGTACTTC.